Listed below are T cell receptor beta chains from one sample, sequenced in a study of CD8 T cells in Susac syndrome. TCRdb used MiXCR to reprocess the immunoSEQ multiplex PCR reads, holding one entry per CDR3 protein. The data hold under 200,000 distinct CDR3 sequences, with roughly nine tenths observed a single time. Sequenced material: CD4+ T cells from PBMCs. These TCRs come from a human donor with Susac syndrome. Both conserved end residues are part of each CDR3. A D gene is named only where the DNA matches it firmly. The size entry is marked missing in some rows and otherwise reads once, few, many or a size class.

CDR3 protein: CASRQQVTNTEAFF; CDR3 DNA: TGTGCCAGCAGGCAACAGGTAACGAACACTGAAGCTTTCTTT; clone size: .; J gene: TRBJ1-1; D gene: .; V gene: TRBV13
CDR3 protein: CATSDRQGYKAGELFF; CDR3 DNA: TGTGCCACCAGTGATCGTCAGGGGTATAAGGCCGGGGAGCTGTTTTTT; clone size: .; J gene: TRBJ2-2; D gene: .; V gene: TRBV24-1
CDR3 protein: CATGQEITYEQYF; CDR3 DNA: TGCGCCACCGGACAGGAGATTACCTACGAGCAGTACTTC; clone size: .; J gene: TRBJ2-7; D gene: TRBD1; V gene: TRBV10-2
CDR3 protein: CASSPRGHGYTF; CDR3 DNA: TGTGCCAGTAGTCCGCGTGGACATGGCTACACCTTC; clone size: .; J gene: TRBJ1-2; D gene: .; V gene: TRBV19
CDR3 protein: CASSPRGTGGFEQYF; CDR3 DNA: TGTGCCAGCAGCCCTCGCGGGACAGGGGGGTTCGAGCAGTACTTC; clone size: .; J gene: TRBJ2-7; D gene: TRBD1; V gene: TRBV3-1
CDR3 protein: CASNPDSYEQYF; CDR3 DNA: TGCGCCAGCAACCCAGATTCCTACGAGCAGTACTTC; clone size: .; J gene: TRBJ2-7; D gene: .; V gene: TRBV10-1
CDR3 protein: CASTAGTAYEQYF; CDR3 DNA: TGTGCCAGTACCGCCGGGACAGCCTACGAGCAGTACTTC; clone size: .; J gene: TRBJ2-7; D gene: TRBD1; V gene: TRBV19
CDR3 protein: CASSLGWTRNQETQYF; CDR3 DNA: TGCGCCAGCAGCTTGGGTTGGACTAGGAACCAAGAGACCCAGTACTTC; clone size: once; J gene: TRBJ2-5; D gene: TRBD2; V gene: TRBV5-1
CDR3 protein: CSPEGTSGRLGKETQYF; CDR3 DNA: TGCAGTCCCGAAGGGACTAGCGGGAGGCTCGGCAAAGAGACCCAGTACTTC; clone size: .; J gene: TRBJ2-5; D gene: TRBD2; V gene: TRBV20-1
CDR3 protein: CASSQEGQMNTEAFF; CDR3 DNA: TGTGCCAGCAGCCAAGAAGGACAGATGAACACTGAAGCTTTCTTT; clone size: .; J gene: TRBJ1-1; D gene: .; V gene: TRBV3-1
CDR3 protein: CASSTSYYEQYF; CDR3 DNA: TGTGCCAGTTCGACTAGTTACTACGAGCAGTACTTC; clone size: .; J gene: TRBJ2-7; D gene: .; V gene: TRBV2
CDR3 protein: CASSFGGGGNTIYF; CDR3 DNA: TGTGCCAGCAGTTTCGGGGGTGGTGGAAACACCATATATTTT; clone size: .; J gene: TRBJ1-3; D gene: .; V gene: TRBV2
CDR3 protein: CASSLDRVIAGELFF; CDR3 DNA: TGTGCCAGCAGCTTGGACAGAGTTATTGCCGGGGAGCTGTTTTTT; clone size: .; J gene: TRBJ2-2; D gene: .; V gene: TRBV5-4
CDR3 protein: CASSLVPSSGSYNEQFF; CDR3 DNA: TGTGCCAGCAGCTTGGTCCCCTCTAGCGGGAGTTACAATGAGCAGTTCTTC; clone size: .; J gene: TRBJ2-1; D gene: TRBD2; V gene: TRBV5-5
CDR3 protein: CASSQPGLADLYEQYF; CDR3 DNA: TGCGCCAGCAGCCAACCGGGACTAGCGGACCTCTACGAGCAGTACTTC; clone size: .; J gene: TRBJ2-7; D gene: TRBD2; V gene: TRBV4-1
CDR3 protein: CASSQPGTNTGGEQYF; CDR3 DNA: TGCGCCAGCAGCCAACCCGGGACAAATACGGGGGGCGAGCAGTACTTC; clone size: .; J gene: TRBJ2-7; D gene: .; V gene: TRBV4-1
CDR3 protein: CASSVQDIGEQFF; CDR3 DNA: TGTGCCAGCAGTGTGCAAGATATAGGTGAGCAGTTCTTC; clone size: .; J gene: TRBJ2-1; D gene: .; V gene: TRBV25-1
CDR3 protein: CASSQPGAGGIYGYTF; CDR3 DNA: TGCGCCAGCAGCCAACCAGGGGCAGGGGGTATCTATGGCTACACCTTC; clone size: .; J gene: TRBJ1-2; D gene: TRBD1; V gene: TRBV4-1
CDR3 protein: CASSDRANEKLFF; CDR3 DNA: TGTGCCAGCAGCGACAGGGCTAATGAAAAACTGTTTTTT; clone size: .; J gene: TRBJ1-4; D gene: .; V gene: TRBV9
CDR3 protein: CATSDTSSEGAFF; CDR3 DNA: TGTGCCACCAGTGATACCAGCAGTGAAGGAGCTTTCTTT; clone size: .; J gene: TRBJ1-1; D gene: .; V gene: TRBV24-1
CDR3 protein: CSARDRRGQAQPQHF; CDR3 DNA: TGCAGTGCTAGAGATCGGAGGGGGCAGGCTCAGCCCCAGCATTTT; clone size: few; J gene: TRBJ1-5; D gene: TRBD1; V gene: TRBV20-1
CDR3 protein: CSVVGRSYEQYF; CDR3 DNA: TGCAGCGTTGTCGGACGCTCCTACGAGCAGTACTTC; clone size: few; J gene: TRBJ2-7; D gene: .; V gene: TRBV29-1
CDR3 protein: CASLRGGFRTEAFF; CDR3 DNA: TGTGCCAGCTTGCGCGGGGGCTTTCGTACTGAAGCTTTCTTT; clone size: .; J gene: TRBJ1-1; D gene: .; V gene: TRBV6-6
CDR3 protein: CSGASGSYSTDTQYF; CDR3 DNA: TGCAGTGGTGCTAGCGGGAGCTATAGCACAGATACGCAGTATTTT; clone size: .; J gene: TRBJ2-3; D gene: TRBD2; V gene: TRBV20-1
CDR3 protein: CASSKEKGQPQHF; CDR3 DNA: TGTGCCAGCAGTAAAGAAAAGGGTCAGCCCCAGCATTTT; clone size: .; J gene: TRBJ1-5; D gene: .; V gene: TRBV2
CDR3 protein: CASSTRDRGPYEQYF; CDR3 DNA: TGTGCCAGCAGCACCCGGGACAGGGGACCGTACGAGCAGTACTTC; clone size: .; J gene: TRBJ2-7; D gene: TRBD1; V gene: TRBV7-9
CDR3 protein: CASGRQYQETQYF; CDR3 DNA: TGTGCCAGCGGGCGACAGTACCAAGAGACCCAGTACTTC; clone size: once; J gene: TRBJ2-5; D gene: .; V gene: TRBV2
CDR3 protein: CATSGSSGRVDTQYF; CDR3 DNA: TGTGCCACCAGTGGGTCGAGCGGGAGAGTAGATACGCAGTATTTT; clone size: once; J gene: TRBJ2-3; D gene: TRBD2; V gene: TRBV24-1
CDR3 protein: CSTRGTQETQYF; CDR3 DNA: TGCAGTACAAGGGGCACCCAAGAGACCCAGTACTTC; clone size: .; J gene: TRBJ2-5; D gene: .; V gene: TRBV20-1
CDR3 protein: CATSRDLASGAFYNEQFF; CDR3 DNA: TGTGCCACCAGCAGAGATCTCGCTAGCGGGGCTTTCTACAATGAGCAGTTCTTC; clone size: .; J gene: TRBJ2-1; D gene: TRBD2; V gene: TRBV15
CDR3 protein: CASSKTGAPYNEQFF; CDR3 DNA: TGTGCCAGCAGTAAGACAGGGGCTCCGTACAATGAGCAGTTCTTC; clone size: .; J gene: TRBJ2-1; D gene: TRBD1; V gene: TRBV6-1
CDR3 protein: CASSLVGSPGYTF; CDR3 DNA: TGCGCCAGCAGCTTGGTCGGCTCCCCGGGCTACACCTTC; clone size: once; J gene: TRBJ1-2; D gene: .; V gene: TRBV5-1
CDR3 protein: CASSLGTGGRQPQHF; CDR3 DNA: TGTGCCAGCAGCTTGGGGACAGGGGGCAGGCAGCCCCAGCATTTT; clone size: .; J gene: TRBJ1-5; D gene: TRBD1; V gene: TRBV5-6
CDR3 protein: CSVEARLASTEAFF; CDR3 DNA: TGCAGCGTTGAGGCACGCCTTGCGAGCACTGAAGCTTTCTTT; clone size: .; J gene: TRBJ1-1; D gene: .; V gene: TRBV29-1
CDR3 protein: CASGSDRAGDTQYF; CDR3 DNA: TGTGCTAGTGGTTCGGACAGGGCGGGAGATACGCAGTATTTT; clone size: .; J gene: TRBJ2-3; D gene: TRBD1; V gene: TRBV12-5
CDR3 protein: CASSYSGDSGNTIYF; CDR3 DNA: TGTGCCAGCAGTTACAGCGGGGACTCTGGAAACACCATATATTTT; clone size: .; J gene: TRBJ1-3; D gene: .; V gene: TRBV6-5
CDR3 protein: CASSEGTGYSYEQYF; CDR3 DNA: TGTGCCAGCAGTGAAGGGACGGGTTACTCCTACGAGCAGTACTTC; clone size: .; J gene: TRBJ2-7; D gene: .; V gene: TRBV6-1
CDR3 protein: CASSAGTGLEYGYTF; CDR3 DNA: TGCGCCAGCAGCGCCGGGACAGGGTTGGAATATGGCTACACCTTC; clone size: .; J gene: TRBJ1-2; D gene: TRBD1; V gene: TRBV5-1
CDR3 protein: CASSLVGDSGNTIYF; CDR3 DNA: TGCGCCAGCAGCTTGGTGGGAGACTCTGGAAACACCATATATTTT; clone size: .; J gene: TRBJ1-3; D gene: .; V gene: TRBV5-1
CDR3 protein: CASRQASSGRYNEQFF; CDR3 DNA: TGTGCCAGCAGACAAGCGTCTAGCGGGAGGTATAATGAGCAGTTCTTC; clone size: .; J gene: TRBJ2-1; D gene: TRBD2; V gene: TRBV28
CDR3 protein: CASSGTSGSQETQYF; CDR3 DNA: TGTGCCAGCAGTGGGACTAGCGGGAGCCAAGAGACCCAGTACTTC; clone size: .; J gene: TRBJ2-5; D gene: TRBD2; V gene: TRBV2
CDR3 protein: CASSSRTGNHEQYF; CDR3 DNA: TGCGCCAGCAGCTCACGGACAGGGAACCACGAGCAGTACTTC; clone size: .; J gene: TRBJ2-7; D gene: TRBD1; V gene: TRBV5-1
CDR3 protein: CASSSYRGVRAEAFF; CDR3 DNA: TGTGCCAGCAGTTCCTACAGGGGAGTCAGGGCTGAAGCTTTCTTT; clone size: .; J gene: TRBJ1-1; D gene: TRBD1; V gene: TRBV27
CDR3 protein: CATHQGLNTEAFF; CDR3 DNA: TGTGCCACCCACCAGGGACTGAACACTGAAGCTTTCTTT; clone size: .; J gene: TRBJ1-1; D gene: .; V gene: TRBV6-6